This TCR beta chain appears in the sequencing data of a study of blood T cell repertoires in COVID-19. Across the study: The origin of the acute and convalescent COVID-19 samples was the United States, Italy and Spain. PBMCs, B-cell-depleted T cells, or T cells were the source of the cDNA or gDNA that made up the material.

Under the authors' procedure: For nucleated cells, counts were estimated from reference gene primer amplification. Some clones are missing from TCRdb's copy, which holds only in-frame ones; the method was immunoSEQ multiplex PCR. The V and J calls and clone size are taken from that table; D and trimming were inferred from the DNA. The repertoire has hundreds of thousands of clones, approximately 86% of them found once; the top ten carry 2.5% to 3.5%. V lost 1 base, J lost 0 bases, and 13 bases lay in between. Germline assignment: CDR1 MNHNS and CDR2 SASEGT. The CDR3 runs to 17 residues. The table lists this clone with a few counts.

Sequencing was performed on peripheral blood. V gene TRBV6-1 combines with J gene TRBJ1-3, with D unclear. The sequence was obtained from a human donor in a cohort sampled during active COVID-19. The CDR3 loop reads CASSEGIGRSSGNTIYF. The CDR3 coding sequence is TGTGCCAGCAGTGAAGGAATCGGGAGGAGCTCTGGAAACACCATATATTTT.